This TCR beta chain was sequenced in a study of T cells in Graves' hyperthyroidism and ophthalmopathy (dated by TCRdb to the late 2010s). General notes on the study: Peripheral blood was collected at initial diagnosis, before any treatment. TCR V-J signatures able to tell the groups apart were searched for in a discovery cohort of approximately 95 patients, of whom 40 to 45 had Graves' ophthalmopathy and roughly 59 had stable Graves' hyperthyroidism. Prospective prediction of ophthalmopathy was tested in an independent validation cohort of under 20 hyperthyroidism patients and 15 to 17 patients who later progressed to ophthalmopathy. For training and testing, the approximately 92 patients in the discovery cohort were randomly divided in a 7:3 ratio. In about 6 Graves' hyperthyroidism patients, the study also compared T-cell repertoires from thyroid tissue with T-cell repertoires from blood. After blood sampling, hyperthyroidism patients were treated with methimazole at a starting dose of 30 mg daily, and ophthalmopathy patients were treated with high-dose intravenous methylprednisolone. The paper describes TCR Vbeta CDR3 sequencing of about 140 peripheral blood samples, made up of roughly 40 ophthalmopathy patients, approximately 73 hyperthyroidism patients and 17 progressor patients.

TCR beta CDR3 regions were amplified from RNA transcripts. For the first round of RT-PCR on the TCR CDR3, the HTBI primer set was used together with the Qiagen OneStep RT-PCR kit. Libraries were constructed in a second round of multiplex PCR, after which size selection and purification were performed. Sequencing of the libraries was done on an Illumina HiSeq2000 using paired-end 100 bp reads. On the study's bioinformatics: SOAPnuke was used to process the raw data, with reads discarded if the reads contained adapters or uncalled bases, had a mean Phred below 15, or lacked an exact constant-primer or identifier match. High-quality paired reads were merged using COPE v1.2.5, and each unique nucleotide sequence was defined as a clonotype. MiTCR v1.1 was used to align clonotypes to the IMGT TRBV, TRBD and TRBJ reference segments. Analysis was restricted to V-J combinations with a frequency above 0.0001, which covered approximately 99% of repertoires. The TCS score was defined as F50 (clonal expansion) divided by E x V (chaos), with BLOSUM62-based TCRdist calculated between CDR3 peptides within each V-J. Welch's t-statistics and random forest reduced roughly 540 V-J features to 10 to 15, which were used in a naive Bayes classifier (R e1071). The Morisita-Horn index was used to measure how similar the thyroid and blood repertoires were. Through fastp at Q25 and MiXCR, TCRdb rebuilt clones from the public reads, retaining in-frame beta chains. CDR3 protein sequences are deduplicated, and each keeps its most common genes and DNA. TCRdb assigned the V and J calls; the authors' analysis was not used. Counted in this sample were nearly 750,000 distinct CDR3 sequences; 30% to 40% of them appeared once. The ten biggest clones cover around 29% of the sample.

Graves' hyperthyroidism was defined as stable when no progression to ophthalmopathy occurred over 18 months of follow-up. Hyperthyroidism patients were newly diagnosed, with disease duration under 2 months, and aged 18 to 65 years. Patients with uncontrolled infections, other autoimmune diseases, pregnancy or lactation were excluded. Diagnoses were based on clinical symptoms, serum thyroxine and TRAb, thyroid ultrasound and orbital computed tomography. PBMCs were isolated from about 10 ml of fresh peripheral blood by Ficoll-Paque density gradient centrifugation. Total RNA was extracted with Trizol reagent, and quality was checked on an Agilent 2100 Bioanalyzer. Germline trimming amounts to 3 bases on V and 2 bases on J, with 6 as the count of junction bases outside the gene matches. The CDR3 contains 15 residues, cysteine and phenylalanine counted. Just the 45-base CDR3 DNA is kept, in frame starting at base 1. CDR1 and CDR2 (SGHTA, FQGTGA) derive from the germline V gene.

What the work shows at the level of the full study, not this receptor alone: No statistical method was used to fix the sample size in advance, and group allocation was not hidden from the investigators. In validation, the model predicted progression to ophthalmopathy a median of roughly six months before onset, with about 70% sensitivity and 72.22% specificity. Most expanded thyroid clonotypes (frequency above 0.001) were also detected in blood, a finding suggesting that blood repertoires may reflect thyroid immune responses. A model built on a 13 V-J signature distinguished ophthalmopathy from stable hyperthyroidism, reaching roughly 88% sensitivity and 81.08% specificity in cross-validation and 80%/75% in testing.

This clonotype has ten or more counts. No antigen is known for it. No base qualities exist here, and no much larger clone lies one base off it. Sequencing was carried out using blood. This sequence uses TRBV7-3 and TRBJ2-7; 8 nucleotides in the junction match TRBD1. The receptor's source is a woman aged 40-49 years with Graves' hyperthyroidism. Here the CDR3 is given as CASSLSGQGAYEQYF. The DNA reads TGTGCCAGCAGCTTGTCAGGACAGGGAGCCTACGAGCAGTACTTC.